The present T cell receptor beta chain was sequenced within a study of T cells in Graves' hyperthyroidism and ophthalmopathy. Study as a whole: Staff took peripheral blood when the initial diagnosis was made, before any treatment began. Findings of the study overall: Among thyroid clonotypes expanded above 0.001, most also appeared in blood. Before onset, by a median of around 6.1 months, the model predicted ophthalmopathy.

In the case of this clonotype: Its antigen is unknown.

CDR3 length: 13 amino acids. Germline CDR1 and CDR2: MNHNS and SASEGT. The junction had 4 bases not matched to a gene; V was cut back by 6 bases and J by 7 bases. RNA transcripts yielded amplified TCR beta CDR3 regions. With the HTBI primer set, the TCR CDR3 went through a first round of RT-PCR. TCRdb re-called the multiplex PCR reads through MiXCR, storing one row per CDR3 protein. The sample has approximately 620,000 distinct CDR3 sequences, about a sixth seen once. This sequence originates from a woman aged 40 to 55 with Graves' ophthalmopathy. Material for sequencing was blood. The chain combines TRBV6-1 with TRBJ2-5; 11 nucleotides agree with TRBD1. The CDR3 nucleotides are TGTGCCAGCAGGAGGGACAGGGGGGGGACCCAGTACTTC. Protein: CASRRDRGGTQYF.